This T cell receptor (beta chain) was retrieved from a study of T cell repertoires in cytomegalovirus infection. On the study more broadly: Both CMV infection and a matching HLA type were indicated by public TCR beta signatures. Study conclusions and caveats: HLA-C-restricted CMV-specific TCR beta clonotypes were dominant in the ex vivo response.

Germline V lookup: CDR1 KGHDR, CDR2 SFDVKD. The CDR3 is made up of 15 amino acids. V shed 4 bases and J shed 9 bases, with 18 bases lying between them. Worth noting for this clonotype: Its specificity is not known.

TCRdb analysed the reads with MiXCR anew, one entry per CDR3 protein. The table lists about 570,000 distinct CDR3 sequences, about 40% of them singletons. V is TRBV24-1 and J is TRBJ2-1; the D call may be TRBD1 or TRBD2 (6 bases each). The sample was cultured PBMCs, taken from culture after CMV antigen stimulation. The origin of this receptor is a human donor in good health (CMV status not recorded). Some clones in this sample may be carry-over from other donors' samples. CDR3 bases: TGTGCCACCAGTGACCCCGGCCGGGGGCTTGGTGAGCAGTTCTTC. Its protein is CATSDPGRGLGEQFF.